Listed here are 7 T cell receptor beta chains from one sample, sequenced in a study of CD8+CD57+ T cells in acquired aplastic anemia. The use of genomic DNA as template underpinned the TCR beta VDJ and CDR3 profiling. A single record per CDR3 protein comes from TCRdb applying MiXCR to the reads. The table lists around 400,000 distinct CDR3 sequences, around 68% of them singletons. Specimen: sorted CD4+, CD8+, or CD8+CD57+ T cells (not recorded which) from PBMCs. All receptors come from a human donor in good health, serving as a control.

This clonotype was seen ten or more times. The chain combines TRBV18 with TRBJ2-1, with unresolved D. V was shortened by 5 bases and J by 4 bases, with 6 bases between the two germline ends. Germline CDR1 KGHSH, CDR2 LQKENI. There are 12 residues in the CDR3. This CDR3 is CASSKEYNEQFF. The CDR3 DNA reads as TGTGCCAGCTCAAAAGAGTACAATGAGCAGTTCTTC. The full variable domain, rest sourced from reference TRBV18 and TRBJ2-1, is NAGVMQNPRHLVRRRGQEARLRCSPMKGHSHVYWYRQLPEEGLKFMVYLQKENIIDESGMPKERFSAEFPKEGPSILRIQQVVRGDSAAYFCASSKEYNEQFFGPGTRLTVL.

This clonotype was seen repeatedly, ten times or more. The CDR3 reads CASSRVLGTGDTEAFF. CDR3 sequence (DNA): TGCGCCAGCAGCCGAGTCCTGGGCACAGGTGACACTGAAGCTTTCTTT. The V gene is TRBV4-3, the J gene TRBJ1-1, with D perhaps TRBD1 (5 bases). Germline V gives CDR1 LGHNA, CDR2 YSLEER. This CDR3 spans 16 amino acids. V was pared by 4 bases and J by 3 bases, with 18 bases between.

The chain links TRBV12-3 or TRBV12-4 to TRBJ1-1; tentatively, D is TRBD1 (5 bases). The CDR3 runs to 14 residues. The V and J ends lost 6 bases and 1 base respectively, with 12 bases between them. The CDR3 here is CASSEQDANTEAFF. The CDR3 DNA follows: TGTGCCAGCAGCGAACAGGACGCGAACACTGAAGCTTTCTTT.

The CDR3 sequence is CASSTPGSYEQYF. CDR3 nucleotides: TGCGCCAGCAGTACCCCGGGTTCCTACGAGCAGTACTTC. V is TRBV4-1 and J is TRBJ2-7; D unclear. V was clipped by 6 bases and J by 1 base, with 10 bases between them. The CDR3 is 13 residues long. Germline V gene data show CDR1 as MGHRA and CDR2 as YSYEKL.

The chain recombines TRBV29-1 with TRBJ1-2; D not resolved. Germline loops: CDR1 SQVTM, CDR2 ANQGSEA. The CDR3 is 11 amino acids. V was pared by 6 bases and J by 4 bases, with 9 bases between. The CDR3 sequence: CSVRFTYGYTF. DNA of the CDR3: TGCAGCGTCAGGTTTACCTATGGCTACACCTTC. Drawing the rest from reference TRBV29-1 and TRBJ1-2, the complete variable domain is SAVISQKPSRDICQRGTSLTIQCQVDSQVTMMFWYRQQPGQSLTLIATANQGSEATYESGFVIDKFPISRPNLTFSTLTVSNMSPEDSSIYLCSVRFTYGYTFGSGTRLTVV.

The chain recombines TRBV11-2 with TRBJ2-1; maybe TRBD1 (5 bases). From germline, CDR1 is SGHAT and CDR2 FQNNGV. This CDR3 is built from 14 residues. V was cut by 3 bases and J by 8 bases, with 14 bases left in between. The CDR3 loop is CASSFSSTVDEQFF. In DNA, the CDR3 is TGTGCCAGCAGCTTTTCTTCGACAGTCGATGAGCAGTTCTTC.

The CDR3, as DNA: TGTGCCAGCAGCTTGACTGACGGACCGTGGGCTACACCTTACTTC. This sequence encodes CASSLTDGPWATPYF. The chain is built from TRBV7-2 and TRBJ2-7; D call uncertain. The V gene lost 3 bases and the J gene lost 13 bases, with 25 bases spanning the gap. The CDR3 covers 15 residues. CDR1 is SGHTA, CDR2 FQGNSA, per germline.